Listed below are T cell receptor beta chains from one sample, sequenced in a study of T cells in Graves' hyperthyroidism and ophthalmopathy. TCRdb reanalysed the multiplex PCR reads using MiXCR and keeps one entry per CDR3 protein. This table holds more than 550,000 distinct CDR3 sequences, under 20% found once. Sequenced: blood. The receptors originated from a woman in her forties or fifties with Graves' hyperthyroidism that later progressed to Graves' ophthalmopathy. Both conserved end residues are part of each CDR3. The order of the fields is V gene, D gene, clone size, J gene, CDR3 DNA, CDR3 protein. A D gene is named only where the DNA matches it firmly. The size entry is marked missing in some rows and otherwise reads once, few, many or a size class.

TRBV5-6	-	many	TRBJ2-1	TGTGCCAGCAGCTTGGTGGCCTCCTACAATGAGCAGTTCTTC	CASSLVASYNEQFF
TRBV18	TRBD1	-	TRBJ1-4	TGTGCCAGCTCATCGACACAGGGGGCTTATGAAAAACTGTTTTTT	CASSSTQGAYEKLFF
TRBV2	TRBD1	many	TRBJ1-1	TGTGCCAGCATTCACCAGACAGGGGGGAAACCTGAAGCTTTCTTT	CASIHQTGGKPEAFF
TRBV7-9	-	-	TRBJ2-5	TGTGCCAGCAGCCCCCCCGGGCCCTTAGAGACCCAGTACTTC	CASSPPGPLETQYF
TRBV27	-	few	TRBJ2-3	TGTGCCAGCAGTTTGGGGGGGCGGACTACGATGCTAGCCACAGATACGCAGTATTTT	CASSLGGRTTMLATDTQYF
TRBV12-3/TRBV12-4	-	-	TRBJ2-6	TGTGCCAGCACTATGCCTGGCGTGGCCAACGTCCTGACTTTC	CASTMPGVANVLTF
TRBV3-1	TRBD2	once	TRBJ2-3	TGTGCCAGCAGGCATAGCGGGGGCACAGATACGCAGTATTTT	CASRHSGGTDTQYF
TRBV5-1	TRBD2	-	TRBJ2-1	TGCGCCAGCAGCTTGCTAGCTAGCGGGGGGTCTGGGGGGAATGAGCAGTTCTTC	CASSLLASGGSGGNEQFF
TRBV7-2	-	many	TRBJ1-5	TGTGCCAGCAGCTTGGGGGCGCATCAGCCCCAGCATTTT	CASSLGAHQPQHF
TRBV5-1	-	-	TRBJ1-2	TGCGCCAGCAGCTTCGGGGGAGGAGGGGGTCCTGGCTATGGCTACACCTTC	CASSFGGGGGPGYGYTF
TRBV3-1	-	-	TRBJ1-3	TGTGCCAGCAGCCCCCAGGGTATTTGGAACACCATATATTTT	CASSPQGIWNTIYF
TRBV29-1	-	few	TRBJ1-1	TGCAGCGTGGGAGGAGGGGACATGGACACTGAAGCTTTCTTT	CSVGGGDMDTEAFF
TRBV12-3/TRBV12-4	-	-	TRBJ1-1	TGTGCCAGCACCCACGTGGGGGCGATTACTGAAGCTTTCTTT	CASTHVGAITEAFF
TRBV12-3/TRBV12-4	-	-	TRBJ1-5	TGTGCCAGCAGCCCAACGGTCGAGCGGGCGACATATAGCAATCAGCCCCAGCATTTT	CASSPTVERATYSNQPQHF
TRBV7-8	TRBD1	many	TRBJ2-3	TGTGCCAGCAGCCCAATTGGGACAGGGGGCACAGATACGCAGTATTTT	CASSPIGTGGTDTQYF
TRBV19	-	-	TRBJ1-5	TGTGCCAGCGCCGTCGGGTCCCTTAGCAATCAGCCCCAGCATTTT	CASAVGSLSNQPQHF
TRBV5-1	-	-	TRBJ1-1	TGCGCCAGCAGCTCGTACAGGGACCGGGGCACTGAAGCTTTCTTT	CASSSYRDRGTEAFF
TRBV20-1	-	once	TRBJ2-6	TGCAGTGCTAGTGGGGCCTTAAGCTCTGGGGCCAACGTCCTGACTTTC	CSASGALSSGANVLTF
TRBV5-1	-	-	TRBJ1-1	TGCGCCAGCAGCTGGACACAGGGCGCTGAAGCTTTCTTT	CASSWTQGAEAFF
TRBV7-9	-	-	TRBJ2-6	TGTGCCAGCAGCCTTACTACCGTTAGGGGTTCTGGGGCCAACGTCCTGACTTTC	CASSLTTVRGSGANVLTF
TRBV9	-	-	TRBJ1-5	TGTGCCCAAGGGACACATAGCAATCAGCCCCAGCATTTT	CAQGTHSNQPQHF
TRBV20-1	-	-	TRBJ1-4	TGCAGTGCTACCGTGGGGGCAACCAGACATGAAAAACTGTTTTTT	CSATVGATRHEKLFF
TRBV29-1	-	-	TRBJ1-2	TGCAGCGTTGAAACGCCCGGATCACCCTATGGCTACACCTTC	CSVETPGSPYGYTF
TRBV6-1	-	-	TRBJ2-7	TGTGCCAGCAGCCCCACCTCTGCGGGCGGCGAGCAGTACTTC	CASSPTSAGGEQYF
TRBV5-1	-	-	TRBJ2-5	TGCGCCAGCAGCTGGCGGGAGACCCAGTACTTC	CASSWRETQYF
TRBV6-5	TRBD1	-	TRBJ1-1	TGTGCCAGCAGTTACGCAGGGGGCGTCACTGAAGCTTTCTTT	CASSYAGGVTEAFF